This T cell receptor (beta chain) stems from a study of human T cells and chemical hapten exposure. Sequencing started from total RNA isolated from unfractionated whole blood. Per the germline V gene, CDR1 is SGHNT and CDR2 is YYREEE (reference sequence). J gave up 8 bases and V 0 bases, and 7 bases lay outside the gene matches. The CDR3 loop spans 16 amino acids. TCRdb independently ran MiXCR on the 5' RACE reads; one entry per CDR3 protein. The sample includes around 140,000 distinct CDR3 sequences, roughly 4% seen only once; the top ten take around 1.5%. Regarding the study as a whole: Those TCRs sitting above 1 in 1000 frequency stayed the same with DPC sensitization.

This clonotype was seen ten or more times. Its antigen remains unknown. The chain has TRBV5-4 and TRBJ2-1; 11 bases align to TRBD2. This receptor was taken from a female donor in good health. The CDR3 loop reads CASSLGVAGGLDEQFF. The CDR3 DNA sequence: TGTGCCAGCAGCTTGGGGGTAGCGGGGGGGCTGGATGAGCAGTTCTTC.